These T cell receptor beta chains were read from a single sample in a study of shared clonotypes between healthy human individuals. The protocol was immunoSEQ multiplex PCR, while the TCRdb copy is restricted to in-frame clones and leaves out a portion. This table has a few million clones, 80% to 95% appearing once. The material sequenced was naive CD4+ T cells from PBMCs. These receptors were taken from a man aged 18 to 35 in good health. Some clones in this sample may be carry-over from other donors' samples. Each CDR3 is given with its conserved first and last residue. D genes are given only for firm matches.

cdr3_length v_call d_call cdr3_aa
13 TRBV18 - CASSTSDSGPRLF
17 TRBV7-3 - CASSPIVTGFWANVLTF
15 TRBV5-4 TRBD2 CASSQDRGGFDEQYF
15 TRBV15 - CATSRGGNTKNIQYF
11 TRBV5-6 - CASSLFSEQYF
13 TRBV2 - CASSEVAPQPQHF
17 TRBV5-1 TRBD2 CASSPQPRGGDTGELFF
13 TRBV29-1 - CSVPDRPRREQFF
17 TRBV10-2 TRBD1 CASRPGQAFSGANVLTF
17 TRBV5-1 - CASSTYPLGRASYEQYF
15 TRBV5-5 - CASSLGGPGEETQYF
12 TRBV28 - CASSTGGRGYTF
15 TRBV29-1 TRBD1 CSAQRTGETTGELFF